This T cell receptor (beta chain) was found in a study of blood T cell repertoires in COVID-19. Study-level information: Material from acute and convalescent COVID-19 was sourced from the United States, Italy and Spain.

Sequenced by immunoSEQ multiplex PCR; TCRdb stores in-frame clones only, minus some. The table lists roughly 300,000 clones, roughly 86% of them singletons. The CDR3 is made up of 15 amino acids. Germline V gives CDR1 MNHNY, CDR2 SVGAGI (reference sequence). After removal of 7 bases from V and 0 bases from J, the junction contained 6 bases not matched to a gene. This clonotype originated in a man aged 18-30 years with active or convalescent COVID-19. The sample consisted of peripheral blood. The V and J genes are TRBV6-6 and TRBJ1-3, with 7 bases aligning to TRBD1. In DNA form, the CDR3 reads TGTGCCAGCACCGAGGGGGCGAACTCTGGAAACACCATATATTTT. Protein product: CASTEGANSGNTIYF.